A selection of T cell receptor beta chains follows, all from one sample in a study of blood T cell repertoires in COVID-19. Libraries were prepared by immunoSEQ multiplex PCR; TCRdb keeps only in-frame clonotypes and omits some of them. The sample lists 200,000 to 300,000 clones, about four fifths occurring once. Sequencing input: peripheral blood. These TCRs come from a woman older than 75 with acute or convalescent COVID-19. Each CDR3 is given with its conserved first and last residue. The D gene is left open where the match is weak. Clone sizes are given selectively: once, few, many, or a class where the clone is expanded.

clone_size,j_call,v_call,d_call,cdr3_nt,cdr3_aa
few,TRBJ2-7,TRBV3-1/TRBV3-2,TRBD1,TGTGCCAGCAGGAACCAAGGTGGGACAGTCTACGAGCAGTACTTC,CASRNQGGTVYEQYF
-,TRBJ1-5,TRBV30,-,TGTGCCTGGAGTGGGCAGGGTCATCAGCCCCAGCATTTT,CAWSGQGHQPQHF
-,TRBJ2-3,TRBV10-3,TRBD2,TGTGCCACGCTAGCGGTTAGCACAGATACGCAGTATTTT,CATLAVSTDTQYF
-,TRBJ1-6,TRBV30,TRBD1,TGTGCCTGGAGTCACCAAGGGGCAGGGGGAGGTATTTCACCCCTCCACTTT,CAWSHQGAGGGISPLHF
-,TRBJ2-2,TRBV19,-,TGTGCCAGTAGTATAGAAGGACGGGGGGCTAACACCGGGGAGCTGTTTTTT,CASSIEGRGANTGELFF
-,TRBJ2-6,TRBV19,-,TGTGCCAGTAGTACTTCGGTATCTGGGGCCAACGTCCTGACTTTC,CASSTSVSGANVLTF
-,TRBJ2-1,TRBV2,TRBD2,TGTGCCAGGACCCTAGGACTAGCGGGCAATGAGCAGTTCTTC,CARTLGLAGNEQFF
-,TRBJ2-3,TRBV5-4,-,TGTGCCAGCAGCCTCTTTGTCGGGGGTAGCACAGATACGCAGTATTTT,CASSLFVGGSTDTQYF
-,TRBJ1-1,TRBV23-1,TRBD1,TGCGCCAGCAGTCAATCGGGTAGGGGGCACACTGAAGCTTTCTTT,CASSQSGRGHTEAFF
-,TRBJ1-2,TRBV30,-,TGTGCCTGGGGGGTGGGGCTCGCCAACTATGGCTACACCTTC,CAWGVGLANYGYTF
-,TRBJ1-4,TRBV7-9,-,TGTGCCAGCAGCCCTAGGGGGTTTGTCACTAATGAAAAACTGTTTTTT,CASSPRGFVTNEKLFF
-,TRBJ1-2,TRBV2,-,TGTGCCAGCAGTACTGCCCCAAGAGCTAACTATGGCTACACCTTC,CASSTAPRANYGYTF
-,TRBJ1-1,TRBV5-4,-,TGTGCCAGCAGCGCGAAGACTCTTCCGAACACTGAAGCTTTCTTT,CASSAKTLPNTEAFF
-,TRBJ2-2,TRBV24-1,TRBD1,TGTGCCACCAGTGATCCCCGACAGGGAACGAACACCGGGGAGCTGTTTTTT,CATSDPRQGTNTGELFF
once,TRBJ2-5,TRBV10-3,TRBD1,TGTGCCATCAGTGCGACAGGGGGCGAGACCCAGTACTTC,CAISATGGETQYF
-,TRBJ2-1,TRBV6-2/TRBV6-3,TRBD2,TGTGCCAGCAGCCACGGGGGACTAGCGGTACGGAATGAGCAGTTCTTC,CASSHGGLAVRNEQFF
-,TRBJ1-4,TRBV2,TRBD1,TGTGCCAGCTTTGACAGGGGAGGCCCTAATGAAAAACTGTTTTTT,CASFDRGGPNEKLFF
once,TRBJ2-7,TRBV30,-,TGTGCCTGGAGTGTGGGGCAGTTCGAGCAGTACTTC,CAWSVGQFEQYF
-,TRBJ2-3,TRBV5-1,-,TGCGCCAGCAGCTTGGAAGTTCCTACCCTCATGGATACGCAGTATTTT,CASSLEVPTLMDTQYF
few,TRBJ2-5,TRBV10-3,TRBD2,TGTGCCATCAAATCAGGACTAGCGGGGCACCAAGAGACCCAGTACTTC,CAIKSGLAGHQETQYF
-,TRBJ1-3,TRBV7-8,-,TGTGCCAGCAGCCTCACGGGGGGCACCATATATTTT,CASSLTGGTIYF
-,TRBJ1-3,TRBV28,-,TGTGCCAGCAGTTTATCCCCGGGGGGGAATGGAAACACCATATATTTT,CASSLSPGGNGNTIYF